This T cell receptor (beta chain) came from a study of T-cell reconstitution after alpha-beta-depleted transplantation in children. Preparation of the TCRbeta library used unique molecular identifiers. TCRdb reprocessed the PCR reads via MiXCR and lists one record per CDR3 protein. Among hundreds of thousands of distinct CDR3 sequences listed, approximately 16% were seen once. With 2 bases clipped from V and 5 bases from J, the junction kept 7 bases outside the gene matches. The germline V gene has CDR1 SGHRS and CDR2 YFSETQ. The CDR3 covers 15 residues. The sequencing here drew on PBMCs from the stem cell graft donor, taken from the stem cell graft. This receptor was obtained from a human donor who donated a stem cell graft to a child with acute myeloid leukemia. The rearrangement links TRBV5-1 to TRBJ1-1; TRBD1 matches 9 bases. The CDR3: CASSFRDREGTEAFF. The CDR3 DNA reads TGCGCCAGCAGCTTCCGGGACAGGGAAGGGACTGAAGCTTTCTTT.